The 12 T cell receptor beta chains reported below all come from one sample, sequenced in a study of blood T cell repertoires in COVID-19. This table comes from immunoSEQ multiplex PCR, and its TCRdb copy is limited to in-frame clones, with some not included. The sample has under 450,000 clones, around 87% seen once; the top ten hold around 1.3%. Specimen: PBMCs or T cells enriched from blood (not recorded which). These TCRs come from a man aged 25 to 45 who had recovered from COVID-19.

This chain links TRBV11-2 with TRBJ2-3; D remains unclear. This CDR3 contains 11 residues. In germline, CDR1 is SGHAT, CDR2 FQNNGV. Trimming removed 5 bases at V and 3 bases at J, with 3 bases between. The DNA of the CDR3 is TGTGCCAGCAGCCTTACAGATACGCAGTATTTT. Encoded protein: CASSLTDTQYF.

This CDR3 reads CASSFQGRKTQYF. The CDR3 DNA reads as TGTGCCAGCAGTTTCCAGGGGAGAAAGACCCAGTACTTC. The rearrangement links TRBV27 to TRBJ2-5, with D possibly matching TRBD1 (6 bases). The CDR3 runs to 13 residues. Trimming removed 3 bases from V and 6 bases from J, with 11 bases in between. Germline V lookup: CDR1 MNHEY, CDR2 SMNVEV (reference sequence).

The gene calls are TRBV2 and TRBJ2-3, with TRBD2 identical over 7 bases. This CDR3 is 15 amino acids long. V shed 3 bases and J 0 bases; nucleotides not matched to a gene: 3. Per germline, CDR1 SNHLY and CDR2 FYNNEI. CDR3 in amino acids: CASSEGAGSTDTQYF. CDR3 bases: TGTGCCAGCAGTGAGGGAGCGGGGAGCACAGATACGCAGTATTTT.

This clone was counted a single time. The rearrangement links TRBV7-2 to TRBJ2-5; 7 bases line up with TRBD1. After removal of 2 bases from V and 5 bases from J, the junction contained 5 bases not matched to a gene. CDR1 SGHTA and CDR2 FQGNSA come from the germline V gene. This CDR3 spans 14 amino acids. The CDR3 sequence is CASSLLGRGETQYF. DNA for the CDR3: TGTGCCAGCAGCTTACTAGGCAGGGGGGAGACCCAGTACTTC.

The rearrangement joins TRBV7-6 to TRBJ1-6; no reliable D call. The CDR3 is 15 residues long. V was pared by 1 base and J by 10 bases, with 14 bases between. Germline V CDR1 and CDR2: SGHVS, FNYEAQ. The CDR3 is CASSLESGLRSPLHF. Written as DNA, the CDR3 is TGTGCCAGCAGCTTAGAATCAGGACTGCGGTCACCCCTCCACTTT.

The chain joins TRBV18 to TRBJ1-5, with D possibly matching TRBD1 (5 bases). The ends were cut back, 6 bases at V and 0 bases at J, with 21 bases in the middle. The CDR3 runs to 18 residues. The germline CDR1 and CDR2 sequences are KGHSH and LQKENI. CDR3 in DNA: TGTGCCAGCTCTCGCGGGACCCCAGACCGGGTTAGCAATCAGCCCCAGCATTTT. It codes for CASSRGTPDRVSNQPQHF.

The gene calls are TRBV27 and TRBJ1-2; TRBD1 matches at 7 bases. J was trimmed by 7 bases and V by 5 bases; bases with no gene match: 13. Germline CDR1 and CDR2: MNHEY and SMNVEV (reference sequence). The length of the CDR3 is 15 residues. The CDR3 nucleotides are TGTGCCAGCAGTCCTCAGGGGGGTACTGCTGCTGGCTACACCTTC. Translation gives CASSPQGGTAAGYTF.

The chain carries TRBV19 and TRBJ1-3; no clear D gene. The germline V gene encodes CDR1 LNHDA and CDR2 SQIVND (reference sequence). The CDR3 sequence is 10 residues long. In DNA form, the CDR3 reads TGTCTCTGCTCTGGAAACACCATATATTTT. Its translation is CLCSGNTIYF.

This chain uses TRBV27 with TRBJ2-5, with D possibly being TRBD1 (6 bases). The ends were cut back, 6 bases at V and 1 base at J, with 12 bases in the middle. CDR1 and CDR2 (germline): MNHEY, SMNVEV (reference sequence). This CDR3 region has 14 residues. The CDR3 spells CASSKLTGQETQYF. For the CDR3, the DNA is TGTGCCAGCAGCAAGTTGACAGGCCAAGAGACCCAGTACTTC.

The V and J genes are TRBV27 and TRBJ1-6; 7 bases map to TRBD1. The CDR3 spans 13 residues. CDR1 is MNHEY, CDR2 SMNVEV, per germline (reference sequence). With 5 bases clipped from V and 9 bases from J, the junction kept 4 bases outside the gene matches. The CDR3 nucleotides are TGTGCCAGCAGTAGGGACAGCAGTTCACCCCTCCACTTT. This translates into CASSRDSSSPLHF.

The chain links TRBV19 to TRBJ1-1; TRBD1 matches at 7 bases. CDR3 size: 13 residues. Germline V gene lookup returns CDR1 LNHDA and CDR2 SQIVND (reference sequence). Unmatched junction bases numbered 10, after V lost 5 bases and J lost 10 bases. For the CDR3, the DNA is TGTGCCAGTAGTGACAGGGTGGGACTCAGAGCTTTCTTT. It specifies CASSDRVGLRAFF. Combining the CDR3 with reference TRBV19 and TRBJ1-1 gives the whole variable domain DGGITQSPKYLFRKEGQNVTLSCEQNLNHDAMYWYRQDPGQGLRLIYYSQIVNDFQKGDIAEGYSVSREKKESFPLTVTSAQKNPTAFYLCASSDRVGLRAFFGQGTRLTVV.

This rearrangement joins TRBV7-9 to TRBJ1-3, with no clear D. This CDR3 region has 15 residues. V was cut by 1 base and J by 4 bases, with 11 bases left in between. Germline CDR1 SEHNR, CDR2 FQNEAQ (reference sequence). The CDR3 sequence is CASSLGAGSGNTIYF. The CDR3 nucleotides read TGTGCCAGCAGCTTAGGAGCAGGATCCGGAAACACCATATATTTT.